The clone carrying this T cell receptor (beta chain) was counted a few times. No antigen is known for it. The record originates from a study of CD8 T cells in ankylosing spondylitis. Study-wide findings and caveats: Roughly eight highly homologous variants made up a TCR beta motif that seemed to typify ankylosing spondylitis blood. Researchers report that disease-linked clones proved CD8+ and relatively rare in peripheral blood.

Trimming cost V 5 bases and J 5 bases; bases outside gene matches: 9. The CDR3 consists of 15 residues. Germline loops: CDR1 SEHNR, CDR2 FQNEAQ (reference sequence). Researchers built TCR beta libraries using quantitative 5'-RACE with molecular barcodes. TCRdb used MiXCR to reprocess the 5' RACE reads, holding one entry per CDR3 protein. The profile shows fewer than 550,000 distinct CDR3 sequences, about 5.7% of them singletons. The genes are TRBV7-9 and TRBJ2-7; 10 bases fit TRBD1. Sequenced material: blood, either unsorted or a sorted T cell fraction (not recorded which). The receptor's source is a male donor with ankylosing spondylitis. CDR3 DNA sequence: TGTGCCAGCAGCCCAGGCTGGACAGGGGGACACGAGCAGTACTTC. Protein sequence: CASSPGWTGGHEQYF.